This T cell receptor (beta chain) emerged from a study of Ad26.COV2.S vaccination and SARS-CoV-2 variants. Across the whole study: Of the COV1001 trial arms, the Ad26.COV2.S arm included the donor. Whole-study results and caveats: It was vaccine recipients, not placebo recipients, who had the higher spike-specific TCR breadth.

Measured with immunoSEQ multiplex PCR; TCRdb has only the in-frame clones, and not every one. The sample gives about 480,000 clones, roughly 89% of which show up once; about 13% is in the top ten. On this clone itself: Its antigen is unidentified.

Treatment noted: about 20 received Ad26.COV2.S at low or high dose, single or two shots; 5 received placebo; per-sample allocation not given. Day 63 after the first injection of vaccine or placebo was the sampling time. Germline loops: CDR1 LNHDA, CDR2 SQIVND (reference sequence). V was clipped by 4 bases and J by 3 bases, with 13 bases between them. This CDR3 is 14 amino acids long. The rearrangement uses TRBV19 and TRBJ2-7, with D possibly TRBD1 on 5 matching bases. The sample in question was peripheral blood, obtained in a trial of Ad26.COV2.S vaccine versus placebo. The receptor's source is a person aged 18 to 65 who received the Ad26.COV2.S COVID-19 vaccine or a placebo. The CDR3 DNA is TGTGCCAGTAGTAAAACAGGTCTCCTCTACGAGCAGTACTTC. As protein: CASSKTGLLYEQYF.